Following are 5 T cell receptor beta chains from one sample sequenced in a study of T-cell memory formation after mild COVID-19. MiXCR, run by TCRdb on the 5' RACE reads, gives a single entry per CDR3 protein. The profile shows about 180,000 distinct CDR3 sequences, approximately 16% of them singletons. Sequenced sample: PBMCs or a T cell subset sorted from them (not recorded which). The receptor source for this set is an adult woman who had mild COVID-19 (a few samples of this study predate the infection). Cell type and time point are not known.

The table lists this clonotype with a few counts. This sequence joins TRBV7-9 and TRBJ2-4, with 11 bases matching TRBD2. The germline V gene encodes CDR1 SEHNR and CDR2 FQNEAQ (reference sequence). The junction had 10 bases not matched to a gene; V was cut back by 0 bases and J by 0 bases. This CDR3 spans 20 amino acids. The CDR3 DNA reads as TGTGCCAGCAGCTTAGCGGGGAGGGGACTAGCGGTTCGAGCCAAAAACATTCAGTACTTC. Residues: CASSLAGRGLAVRAKNIQYF. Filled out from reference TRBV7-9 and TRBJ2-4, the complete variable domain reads DTGVSQNPRHKITKRGQNVTFRCDPISEHNRLYWYRQTLGQGPEFLTYFQNEAQLEKSRLLSDRFSAERPKGSFSTLEIQRTEQGDSAMYLCASSLAGRGLAVRAKNIQYFGAGTRLSVL.

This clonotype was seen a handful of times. The CDR3 is CASSPGLFTDTQYF. In DNA form, the CDR3 reads TGTGCCAGCAGCCCCGGACTTTTCACAGATACGCAGTATTTT. The J gene is TRBJ2-3, the V gene TRBV7-3; D might be TRBD2 (5 bases). The CDR3 covers 14 residues. Trimming shortened V by 5 bases and J by 2 bases, and 11 bases separated the two germline ends. The germline V gene has CDR1 SGHTA and CDR2 FQGTGA. The variable domain in full, completed from reference TRBV7-3 and TRBJ2-3, reads GAGVSQTPSNKVTEKGKYVELRCDPISGHTALYWYRQSLGQGPEFLIYFQGTGAADDSGLPNDRFFAVRPEGSVSTLKIQRTERGDSAVYLCASSPGLFTDTQYFGPGTRLTVL.

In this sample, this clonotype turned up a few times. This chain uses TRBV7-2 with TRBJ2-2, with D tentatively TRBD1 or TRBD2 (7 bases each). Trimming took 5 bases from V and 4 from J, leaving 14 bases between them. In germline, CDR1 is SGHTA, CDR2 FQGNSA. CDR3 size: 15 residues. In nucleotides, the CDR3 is TGTGCCAGCAGCCAGGGGGGGGCTACCACCGGGGAGCTGTTTTTT. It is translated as CASSQGGATTGELFF.

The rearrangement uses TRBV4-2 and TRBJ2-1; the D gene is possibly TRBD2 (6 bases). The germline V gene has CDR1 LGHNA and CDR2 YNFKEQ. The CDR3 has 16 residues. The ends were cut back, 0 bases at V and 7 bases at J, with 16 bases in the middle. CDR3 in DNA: TGTGCCAGCAGCCAAGAACCGGGACCCGCGGGGAATGAGCAGTTCTTC. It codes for CASSQEPGPAGNEQFF.

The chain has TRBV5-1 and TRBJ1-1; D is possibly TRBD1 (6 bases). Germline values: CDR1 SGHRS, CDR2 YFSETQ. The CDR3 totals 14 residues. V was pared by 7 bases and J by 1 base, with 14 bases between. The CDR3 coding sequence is TGCGCCAGCGGACCTGACAGGACGAACACTGAAGCTTTCTTT. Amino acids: CASGPDRTNTEAFF. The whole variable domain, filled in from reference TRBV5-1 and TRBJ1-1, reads KAGVTQTPRYLIKTRGQQVTLSCSPISGHRSVSWYQQTPGQGLQFLFEYFSETQRNKGNFPGRFSGRQFSNSRSEMNVSTLELGDSALYLCASGPDRTNTEAFFGQGTRLTVV.